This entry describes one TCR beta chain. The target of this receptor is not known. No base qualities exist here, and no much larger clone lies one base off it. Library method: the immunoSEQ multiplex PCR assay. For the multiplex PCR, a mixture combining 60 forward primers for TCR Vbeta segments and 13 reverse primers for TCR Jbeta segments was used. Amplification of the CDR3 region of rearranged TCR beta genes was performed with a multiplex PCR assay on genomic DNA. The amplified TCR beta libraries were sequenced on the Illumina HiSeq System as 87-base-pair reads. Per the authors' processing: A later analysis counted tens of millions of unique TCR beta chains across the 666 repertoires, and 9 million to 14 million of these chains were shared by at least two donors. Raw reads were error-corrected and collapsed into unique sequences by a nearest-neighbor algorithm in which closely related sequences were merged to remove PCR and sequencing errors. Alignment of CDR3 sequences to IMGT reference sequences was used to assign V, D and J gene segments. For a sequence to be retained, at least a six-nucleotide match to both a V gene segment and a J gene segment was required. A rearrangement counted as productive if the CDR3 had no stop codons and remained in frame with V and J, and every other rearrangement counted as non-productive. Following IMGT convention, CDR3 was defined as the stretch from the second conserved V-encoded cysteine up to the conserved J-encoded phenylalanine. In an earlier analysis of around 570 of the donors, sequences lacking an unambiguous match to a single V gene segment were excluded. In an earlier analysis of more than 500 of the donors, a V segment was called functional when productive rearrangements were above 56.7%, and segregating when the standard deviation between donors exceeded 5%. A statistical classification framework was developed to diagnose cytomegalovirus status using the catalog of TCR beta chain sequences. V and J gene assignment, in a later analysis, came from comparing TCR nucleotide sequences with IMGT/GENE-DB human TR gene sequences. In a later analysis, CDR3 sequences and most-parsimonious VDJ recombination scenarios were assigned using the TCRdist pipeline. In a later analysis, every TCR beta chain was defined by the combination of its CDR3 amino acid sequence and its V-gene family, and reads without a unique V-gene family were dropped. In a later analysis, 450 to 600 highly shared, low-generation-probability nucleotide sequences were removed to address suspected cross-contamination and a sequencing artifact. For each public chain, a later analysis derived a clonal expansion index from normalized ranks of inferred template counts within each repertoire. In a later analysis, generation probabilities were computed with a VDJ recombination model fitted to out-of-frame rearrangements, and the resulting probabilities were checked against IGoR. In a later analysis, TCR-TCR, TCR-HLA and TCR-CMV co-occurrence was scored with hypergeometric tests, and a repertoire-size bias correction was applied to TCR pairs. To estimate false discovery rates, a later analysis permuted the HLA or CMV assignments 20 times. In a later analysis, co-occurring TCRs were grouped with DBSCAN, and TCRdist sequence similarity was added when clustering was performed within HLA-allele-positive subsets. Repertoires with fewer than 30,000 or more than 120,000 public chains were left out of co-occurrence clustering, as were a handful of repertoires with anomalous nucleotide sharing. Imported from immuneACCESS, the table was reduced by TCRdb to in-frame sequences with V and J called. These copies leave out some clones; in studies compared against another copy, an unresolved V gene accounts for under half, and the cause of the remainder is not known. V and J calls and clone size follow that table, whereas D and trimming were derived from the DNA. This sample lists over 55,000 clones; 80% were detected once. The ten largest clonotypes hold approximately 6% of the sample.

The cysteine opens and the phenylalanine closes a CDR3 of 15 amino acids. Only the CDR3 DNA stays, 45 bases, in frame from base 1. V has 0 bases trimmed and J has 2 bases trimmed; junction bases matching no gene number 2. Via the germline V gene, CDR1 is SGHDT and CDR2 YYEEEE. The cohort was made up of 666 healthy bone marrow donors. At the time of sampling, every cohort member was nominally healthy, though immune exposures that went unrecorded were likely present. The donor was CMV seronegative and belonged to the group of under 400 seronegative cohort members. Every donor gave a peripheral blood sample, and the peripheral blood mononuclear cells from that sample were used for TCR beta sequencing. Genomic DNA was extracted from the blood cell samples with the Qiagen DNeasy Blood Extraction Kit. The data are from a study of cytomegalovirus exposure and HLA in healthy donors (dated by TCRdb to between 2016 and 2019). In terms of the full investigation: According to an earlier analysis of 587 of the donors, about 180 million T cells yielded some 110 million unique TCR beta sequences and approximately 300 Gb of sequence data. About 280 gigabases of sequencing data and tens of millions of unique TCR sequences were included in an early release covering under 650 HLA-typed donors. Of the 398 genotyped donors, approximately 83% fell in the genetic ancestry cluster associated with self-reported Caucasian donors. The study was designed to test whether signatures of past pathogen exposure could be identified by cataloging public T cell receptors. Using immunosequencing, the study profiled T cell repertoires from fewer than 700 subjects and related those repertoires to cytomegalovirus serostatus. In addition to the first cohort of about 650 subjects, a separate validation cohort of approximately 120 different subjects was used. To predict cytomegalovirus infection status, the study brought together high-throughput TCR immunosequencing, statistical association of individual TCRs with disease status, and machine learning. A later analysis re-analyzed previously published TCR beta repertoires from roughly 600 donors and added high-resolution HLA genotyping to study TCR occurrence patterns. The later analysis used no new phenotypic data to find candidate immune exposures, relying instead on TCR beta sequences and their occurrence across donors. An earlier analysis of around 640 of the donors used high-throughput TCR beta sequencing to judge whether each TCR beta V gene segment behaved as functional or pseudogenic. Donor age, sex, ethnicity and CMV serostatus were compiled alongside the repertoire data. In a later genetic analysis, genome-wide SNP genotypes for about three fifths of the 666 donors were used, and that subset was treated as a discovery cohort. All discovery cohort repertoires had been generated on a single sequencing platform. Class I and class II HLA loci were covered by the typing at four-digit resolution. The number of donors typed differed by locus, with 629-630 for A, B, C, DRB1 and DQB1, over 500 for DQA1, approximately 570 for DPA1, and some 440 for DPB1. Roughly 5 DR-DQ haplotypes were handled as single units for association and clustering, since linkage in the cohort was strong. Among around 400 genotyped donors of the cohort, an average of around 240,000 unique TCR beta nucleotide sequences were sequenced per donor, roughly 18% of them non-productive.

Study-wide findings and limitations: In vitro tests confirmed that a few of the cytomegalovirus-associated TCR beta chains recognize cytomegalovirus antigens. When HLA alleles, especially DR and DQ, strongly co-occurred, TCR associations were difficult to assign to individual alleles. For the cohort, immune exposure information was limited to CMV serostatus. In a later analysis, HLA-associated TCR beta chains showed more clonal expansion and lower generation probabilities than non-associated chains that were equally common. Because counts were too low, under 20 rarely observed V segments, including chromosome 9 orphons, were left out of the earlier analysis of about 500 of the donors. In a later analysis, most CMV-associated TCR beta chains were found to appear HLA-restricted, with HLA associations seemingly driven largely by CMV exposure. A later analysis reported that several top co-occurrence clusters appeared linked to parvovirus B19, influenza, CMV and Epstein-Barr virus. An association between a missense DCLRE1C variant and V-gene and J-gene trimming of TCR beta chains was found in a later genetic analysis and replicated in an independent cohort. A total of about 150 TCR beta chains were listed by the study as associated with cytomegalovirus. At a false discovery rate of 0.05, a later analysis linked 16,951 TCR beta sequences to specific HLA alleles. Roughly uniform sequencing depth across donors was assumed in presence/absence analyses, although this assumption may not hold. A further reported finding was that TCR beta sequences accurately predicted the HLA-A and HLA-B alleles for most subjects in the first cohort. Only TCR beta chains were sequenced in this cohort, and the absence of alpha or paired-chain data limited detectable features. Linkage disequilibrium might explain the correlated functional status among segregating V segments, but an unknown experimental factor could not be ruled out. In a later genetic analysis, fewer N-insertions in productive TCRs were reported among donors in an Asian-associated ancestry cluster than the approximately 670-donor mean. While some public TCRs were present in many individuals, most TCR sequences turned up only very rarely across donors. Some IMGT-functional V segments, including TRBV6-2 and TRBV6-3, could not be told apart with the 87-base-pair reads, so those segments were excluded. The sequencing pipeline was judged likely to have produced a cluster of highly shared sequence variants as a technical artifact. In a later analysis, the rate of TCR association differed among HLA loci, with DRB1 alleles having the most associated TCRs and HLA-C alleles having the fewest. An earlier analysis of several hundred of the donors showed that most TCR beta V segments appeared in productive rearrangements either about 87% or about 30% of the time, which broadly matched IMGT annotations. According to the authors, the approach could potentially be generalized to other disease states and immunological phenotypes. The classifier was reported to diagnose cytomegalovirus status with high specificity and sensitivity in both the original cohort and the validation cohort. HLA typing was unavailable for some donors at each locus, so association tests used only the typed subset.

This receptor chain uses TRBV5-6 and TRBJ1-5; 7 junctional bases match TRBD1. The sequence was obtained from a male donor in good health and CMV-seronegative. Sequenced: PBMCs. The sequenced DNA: TGTGCCAGCAGCTTGGGACAGGGAGGCAATCAGCCCCAGCATTTT. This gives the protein CASSLGQGGNQPQHF.